This T cell receptor (beta chain) was identified in a study of OX40 agonist ivuxolimab in advanced cancers. Sequencing used immunoSEQ multiplex PCR; TCRdb keeps in-frame clones, though not all of them. Altogether about 16,000 clones are present, approximately 86% being singletons, with the ten largest covering around 0.7%. The CDR3 is 13 amino acids. Deletions cut 5 bases from V and 5 bases from J, with 10 bases between. Germline V gene lookup returns CDR1 SGHVS and CDR2 FQNEAQ. The receptor was derived from an adult with an advanced solid tumor such as melanoma, head and neck, liver or kidney cancer. The specimen was CD4+ or CD8+ T cells sorted from blood, collected in a trial of the OX40 agonist ivuxolimab. The J gene is TRBJ1-5, the V gene TRBV7-8, with D possibly TRBD1 on 6 matching bases. The CDR3 bases are TGTGCCAGCAGCAGAGGGGGGGATCAGCCCCAGCATTTT. Amino acid sequence: CASSRGGDQPQHF.